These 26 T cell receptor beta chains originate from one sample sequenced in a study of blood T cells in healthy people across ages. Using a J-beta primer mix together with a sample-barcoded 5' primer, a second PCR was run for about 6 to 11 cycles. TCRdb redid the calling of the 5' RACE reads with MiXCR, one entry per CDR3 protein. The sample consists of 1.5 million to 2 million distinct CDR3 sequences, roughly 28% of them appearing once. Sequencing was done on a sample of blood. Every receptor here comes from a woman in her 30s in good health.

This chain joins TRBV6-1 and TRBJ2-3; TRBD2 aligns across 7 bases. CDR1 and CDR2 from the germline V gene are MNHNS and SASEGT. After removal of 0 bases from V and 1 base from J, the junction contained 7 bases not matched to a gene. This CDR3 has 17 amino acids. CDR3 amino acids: CASSEARGRSGTDTQYF. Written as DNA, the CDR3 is TGTGCCAGCAGTGAAGCGCGGGGGAGATCGGGCACAGATACGCAGTATTTT.

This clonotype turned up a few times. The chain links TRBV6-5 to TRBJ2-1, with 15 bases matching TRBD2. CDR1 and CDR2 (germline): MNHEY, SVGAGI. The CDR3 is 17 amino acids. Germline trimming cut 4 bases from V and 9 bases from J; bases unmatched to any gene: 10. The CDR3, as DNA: TGTGCCAGCAGTTGGACTAGCGGGGGGGCAACCATCGGTGAGCAGTTCTTC. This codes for CASSWTSGGATIGEQFF.

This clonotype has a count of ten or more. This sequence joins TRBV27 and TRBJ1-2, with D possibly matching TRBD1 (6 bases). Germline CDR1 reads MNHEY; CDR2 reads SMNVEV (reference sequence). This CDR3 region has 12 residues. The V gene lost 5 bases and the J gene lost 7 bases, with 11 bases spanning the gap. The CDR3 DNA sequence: TGTGCCAGCAGTACACAGGGAGGTGGCTACACCTTC. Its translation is CASSTQGGGYTF.

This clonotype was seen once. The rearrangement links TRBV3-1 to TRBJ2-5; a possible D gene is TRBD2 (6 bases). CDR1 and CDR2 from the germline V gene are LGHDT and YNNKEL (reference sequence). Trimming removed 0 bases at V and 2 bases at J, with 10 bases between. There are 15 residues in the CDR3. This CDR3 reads CASSQDRGMQETQYF. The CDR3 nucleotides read TGTGCCAGCAGCCAAGATCGGGGGATGCAAGAGACCCAGTACTTC.

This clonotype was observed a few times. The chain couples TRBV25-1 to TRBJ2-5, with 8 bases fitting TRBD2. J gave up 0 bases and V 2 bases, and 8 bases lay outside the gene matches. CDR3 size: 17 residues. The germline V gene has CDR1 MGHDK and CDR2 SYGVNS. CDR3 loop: CASSERFTGGYQETQYF. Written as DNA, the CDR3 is TGTGCCAGCAGTGAAAGATTTACGGGGGGGTACCAAGAGACCCAGTACTTC.

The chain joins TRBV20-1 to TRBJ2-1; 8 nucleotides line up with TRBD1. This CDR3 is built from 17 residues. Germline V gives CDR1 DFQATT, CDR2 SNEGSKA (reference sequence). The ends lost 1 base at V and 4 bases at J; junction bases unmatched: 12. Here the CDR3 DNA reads TGCAGTGCTAGAGTTCATCAGGGGGCGAAGGGTTACAATGAGCAGTTCTTC. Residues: CSARVHQGAKGYNEQFF.

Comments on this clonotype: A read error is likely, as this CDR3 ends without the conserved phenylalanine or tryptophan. The CDR3 DNA reads TGCGCCAGCTGGGGGGAAGCGGAGACCCAGTACTAC. Translation: CASWGEAETQYY. V gene TRBV5-1 combines with J gene TRBJ2-5; D might be TRBD2 (6 bases). CDR1 is SGHRS, CDR2 YFSETQ, per germline. Between the trimmed V and J ends, which lost 7 bases and 5 bases, there was a span of 12 bases. The CDR3 spans 12 residues.

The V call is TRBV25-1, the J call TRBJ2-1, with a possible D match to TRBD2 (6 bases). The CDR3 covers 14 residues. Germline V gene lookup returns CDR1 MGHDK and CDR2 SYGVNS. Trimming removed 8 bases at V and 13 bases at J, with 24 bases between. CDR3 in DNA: TGTGCCAGCGTAGAGGAGGGAGGACAAGAGACCCAGTTCTTC. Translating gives CASVEEGGQETQFF.

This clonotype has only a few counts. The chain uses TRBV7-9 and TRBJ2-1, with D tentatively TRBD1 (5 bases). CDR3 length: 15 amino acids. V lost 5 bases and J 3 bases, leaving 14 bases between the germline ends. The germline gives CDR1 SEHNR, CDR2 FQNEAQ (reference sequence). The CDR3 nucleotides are TGTGCCAGCAGCCCCCAAGACAGCTACTACAATGAGCAGTTCTTC. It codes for CASSPQDSYYNEQFF. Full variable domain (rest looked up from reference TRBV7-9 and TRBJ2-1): DTGVSQNPRHKITKRGQNVTFRCDPISEHNRLYWYRQTLGQGPEFLTYFQNEAQLEKSRLLSDRFSAERPKGSFSTLEIQRTEQGDSAMYLCASSPQDSYYNEQFFGPGTRLTVL.

The CDR3 region is CATGPGVGDTQYF. The CDR3 nucleotides read TGTGCCACCGGCCCGGGGGTGGGAGATACGCAGTATTTT. The chain links TRBV10-3 to TRBJ2-3; D is perhaps TRBD2 (6 bases). Germline V gene sequence: CDR1 ENHRY, CDR2 SYGVKD. The CDR3 has 13 residues. The ends were cut back, 10 bases at V and 5 bases at J, with 16 bases in the middle.

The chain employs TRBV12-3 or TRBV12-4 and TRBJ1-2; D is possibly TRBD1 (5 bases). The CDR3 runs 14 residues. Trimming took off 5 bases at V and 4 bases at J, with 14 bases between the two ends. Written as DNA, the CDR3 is TGTGCCAGCAGTGCCCCAGTGACAGCCTATGGCTACACCTTC. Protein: CASSAPVTAYGYTF.

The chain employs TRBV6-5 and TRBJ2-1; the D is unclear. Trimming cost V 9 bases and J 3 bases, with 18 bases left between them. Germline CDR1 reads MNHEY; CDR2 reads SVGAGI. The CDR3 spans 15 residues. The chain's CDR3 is CASRVGSDVYNEQFF. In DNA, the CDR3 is TGTGCCAGTCGAGTGGGATCGGACGTCTACAATGAGCAGTTCTTC.

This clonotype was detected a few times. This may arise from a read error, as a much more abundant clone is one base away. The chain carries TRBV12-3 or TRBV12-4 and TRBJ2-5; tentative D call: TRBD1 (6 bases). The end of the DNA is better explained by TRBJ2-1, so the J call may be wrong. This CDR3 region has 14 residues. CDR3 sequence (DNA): TGTGCCAGCAGCCCGGGACAATCCCAAGAGACCCAGTTCTTC. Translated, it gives CASSPGQSQETQFF.

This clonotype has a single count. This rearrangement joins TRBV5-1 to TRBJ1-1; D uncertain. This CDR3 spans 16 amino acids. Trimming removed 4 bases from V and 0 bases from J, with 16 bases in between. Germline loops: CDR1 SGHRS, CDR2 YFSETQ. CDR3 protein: CASSPGSTAMNTEAFF. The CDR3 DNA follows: TGCGCCAGCAGCCCCGGAAGTACAGCTATGAACACTGAAGCTTTCTTT.

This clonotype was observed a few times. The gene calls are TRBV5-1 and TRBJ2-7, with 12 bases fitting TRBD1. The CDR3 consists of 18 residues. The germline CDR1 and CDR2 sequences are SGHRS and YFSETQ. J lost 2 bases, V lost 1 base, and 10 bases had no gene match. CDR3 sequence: CASSLPGTGGTSPYEQYF. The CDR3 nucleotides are TGCGCCAGCAGCTTGCCTGGGACAGGGGGCACCAGCCCCTACGAGCAGTACTTC.

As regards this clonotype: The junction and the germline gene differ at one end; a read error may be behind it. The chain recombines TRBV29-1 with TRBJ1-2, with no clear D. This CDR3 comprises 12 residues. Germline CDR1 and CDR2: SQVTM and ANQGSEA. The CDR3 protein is CSVAARDYDYTF. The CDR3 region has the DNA TGCAGCGTTGCAGCCAGAGATTATGACTACACCTTC.

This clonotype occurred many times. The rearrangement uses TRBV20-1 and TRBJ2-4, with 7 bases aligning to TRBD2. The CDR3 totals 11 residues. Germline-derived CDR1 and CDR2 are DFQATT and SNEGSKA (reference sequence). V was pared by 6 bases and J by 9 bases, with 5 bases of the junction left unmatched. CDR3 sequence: CSARGGAIQYF. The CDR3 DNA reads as TGCAGTGCACGCGGGGGTGCCATTCAGTACTTC.

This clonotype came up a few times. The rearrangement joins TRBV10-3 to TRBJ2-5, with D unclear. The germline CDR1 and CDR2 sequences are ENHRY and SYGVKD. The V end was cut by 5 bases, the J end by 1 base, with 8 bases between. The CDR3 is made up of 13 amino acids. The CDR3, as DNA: TGTGCCATCAGTTCTATACCCCAAGAGACCCAGTACTTC. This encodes CAISSIPQETQYF.

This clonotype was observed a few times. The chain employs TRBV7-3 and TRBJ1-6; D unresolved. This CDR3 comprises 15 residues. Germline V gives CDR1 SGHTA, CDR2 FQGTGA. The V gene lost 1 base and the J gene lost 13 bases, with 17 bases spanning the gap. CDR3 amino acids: CASSLIVAVQVPLHF. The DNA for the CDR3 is TGTGCCAGCAGCTTAATCGTCGCCGTTCAGGTGCCCCTCCACTTT.

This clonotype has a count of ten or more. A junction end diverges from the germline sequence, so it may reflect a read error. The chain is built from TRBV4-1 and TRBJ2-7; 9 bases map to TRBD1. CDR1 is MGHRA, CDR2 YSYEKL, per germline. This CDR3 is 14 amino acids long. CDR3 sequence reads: CASSQPGQGYEQYF. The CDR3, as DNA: TGTGCCAGCAGCCAACCGGGACAGGGTTACGAGCAGTACTTC.

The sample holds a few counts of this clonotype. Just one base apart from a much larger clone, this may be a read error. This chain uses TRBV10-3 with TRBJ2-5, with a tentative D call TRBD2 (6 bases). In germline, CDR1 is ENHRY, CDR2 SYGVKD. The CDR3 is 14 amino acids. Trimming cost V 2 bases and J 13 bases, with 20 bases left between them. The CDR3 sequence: CAISEGGTTMMRYF. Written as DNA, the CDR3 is TGTGCCATCAGTGAGGGGGGGACCACAATGATGAGGTACTTC.

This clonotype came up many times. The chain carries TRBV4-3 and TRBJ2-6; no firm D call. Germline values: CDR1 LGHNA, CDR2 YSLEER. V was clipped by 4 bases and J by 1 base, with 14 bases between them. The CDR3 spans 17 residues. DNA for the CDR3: TGCGCCAGCAGCCCAGAGTACACGGCGTCTGGGGCCAACGTCCTGACTTTC. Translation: CASSPEYTASGANVLTF.

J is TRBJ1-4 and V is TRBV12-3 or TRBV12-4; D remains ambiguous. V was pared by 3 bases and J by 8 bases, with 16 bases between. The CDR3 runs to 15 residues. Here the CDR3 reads CASSLSGPLREKLFF. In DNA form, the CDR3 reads TGTGCCAGCAGTTTGAGCGGACCCCTTAGAGAAAAACTGTTTTTT.

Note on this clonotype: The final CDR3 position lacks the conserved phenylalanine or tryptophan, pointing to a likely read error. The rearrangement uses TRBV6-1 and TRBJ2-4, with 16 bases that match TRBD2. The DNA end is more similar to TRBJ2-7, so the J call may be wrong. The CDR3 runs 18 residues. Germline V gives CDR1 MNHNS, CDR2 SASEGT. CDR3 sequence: CASRTTGTSGRGENEQYL. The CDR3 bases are TGTGCCAGCAGAACCACCGGGACTAGCGGGAGGGGAGAAAACGAGCAGTACTTA.

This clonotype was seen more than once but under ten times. The CDR3 protein is CASTTRGRSYEQYF. CDR3 DNA sequence: TGTGCCAGCACCACCAGGGGCCGATCCTACGAGCAGTACTTC. The chain joins TRBV5-6 to TRBJ2-7; the D gene is possibly TRBD1 (6 bases). Germline assignment: CDR1 SGHDT and CDR2 YYEEEE. V was cut by 6 bases and J by 1 base, with 14 bases left in between. The CDR3 covers 14 residues.

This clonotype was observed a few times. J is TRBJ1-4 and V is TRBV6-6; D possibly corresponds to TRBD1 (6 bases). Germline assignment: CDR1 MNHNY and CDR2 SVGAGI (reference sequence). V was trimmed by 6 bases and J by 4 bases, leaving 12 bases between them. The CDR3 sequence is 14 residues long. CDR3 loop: CASRGGPDNEKLFF. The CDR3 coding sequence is TGTGCCAGCAGAGGGGGGCCAGATAATGAAAAACTGTTTTTT.